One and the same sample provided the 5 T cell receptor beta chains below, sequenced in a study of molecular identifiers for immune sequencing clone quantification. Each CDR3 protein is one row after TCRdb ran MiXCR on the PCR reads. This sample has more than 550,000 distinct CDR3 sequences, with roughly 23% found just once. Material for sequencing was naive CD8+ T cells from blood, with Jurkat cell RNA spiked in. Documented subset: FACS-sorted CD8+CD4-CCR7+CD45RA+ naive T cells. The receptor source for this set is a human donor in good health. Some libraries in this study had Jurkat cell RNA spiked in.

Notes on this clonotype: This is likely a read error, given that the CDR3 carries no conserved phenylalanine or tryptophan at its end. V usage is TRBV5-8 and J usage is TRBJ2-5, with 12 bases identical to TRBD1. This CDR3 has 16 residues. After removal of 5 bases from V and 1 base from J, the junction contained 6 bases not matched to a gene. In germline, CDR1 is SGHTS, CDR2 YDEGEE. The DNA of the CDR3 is TGTGCCAGCAGGCCCGGGACAGGGGGCTTCCAAGAGACCCAGTACTCC. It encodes CASRPGTGGFQETQYS.

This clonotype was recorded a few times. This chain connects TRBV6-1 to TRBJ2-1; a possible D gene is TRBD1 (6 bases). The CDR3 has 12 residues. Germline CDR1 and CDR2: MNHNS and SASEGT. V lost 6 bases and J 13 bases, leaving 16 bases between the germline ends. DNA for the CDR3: TGTGCCAGCAGCCCGATTCAGGGGAAACAGTTCTTC. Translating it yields CASSPIQGKQFF.

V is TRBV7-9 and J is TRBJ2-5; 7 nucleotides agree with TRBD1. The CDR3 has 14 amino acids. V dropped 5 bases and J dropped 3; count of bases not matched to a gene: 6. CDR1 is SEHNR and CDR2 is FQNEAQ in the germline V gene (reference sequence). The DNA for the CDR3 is TGTGCCAGCAGCCCCGACAGGGTGAAAGAGACCCAGTACTTC. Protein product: CASSPDRVKETQYF.

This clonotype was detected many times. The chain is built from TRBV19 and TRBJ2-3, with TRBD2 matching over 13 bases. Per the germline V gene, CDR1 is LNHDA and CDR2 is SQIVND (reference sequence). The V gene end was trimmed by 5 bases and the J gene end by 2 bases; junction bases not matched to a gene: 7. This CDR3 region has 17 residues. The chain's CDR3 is CASSPTSGGPITDTQYF. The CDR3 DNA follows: TGTGCCAGTAGTCCGACTAGCGGGGGGCCGATCACAGATACGCAGTATTTT.

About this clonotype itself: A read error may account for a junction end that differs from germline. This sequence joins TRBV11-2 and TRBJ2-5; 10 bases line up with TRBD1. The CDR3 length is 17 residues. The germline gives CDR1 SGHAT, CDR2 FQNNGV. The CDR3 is CPSSSRVGTGEGEPQYF. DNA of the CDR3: TGTCCCAGCAGCTCACGGGTCGGGACAGGGGAGGGAGAGCCCCAGTACTTC.